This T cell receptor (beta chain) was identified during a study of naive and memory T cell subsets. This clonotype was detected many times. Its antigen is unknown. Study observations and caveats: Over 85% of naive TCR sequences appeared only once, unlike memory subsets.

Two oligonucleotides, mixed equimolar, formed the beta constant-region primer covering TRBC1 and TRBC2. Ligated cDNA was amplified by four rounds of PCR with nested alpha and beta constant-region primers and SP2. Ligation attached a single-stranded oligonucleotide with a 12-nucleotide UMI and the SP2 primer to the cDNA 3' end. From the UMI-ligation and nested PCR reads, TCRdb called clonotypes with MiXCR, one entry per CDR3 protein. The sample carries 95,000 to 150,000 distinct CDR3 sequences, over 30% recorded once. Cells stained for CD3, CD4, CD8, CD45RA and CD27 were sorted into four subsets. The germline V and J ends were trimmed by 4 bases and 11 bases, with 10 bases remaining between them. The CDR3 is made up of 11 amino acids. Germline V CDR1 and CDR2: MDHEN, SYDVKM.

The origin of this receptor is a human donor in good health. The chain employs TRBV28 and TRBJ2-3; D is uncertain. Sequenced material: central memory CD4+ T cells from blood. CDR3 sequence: CASSYRTQQYF. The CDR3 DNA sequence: TGTGCCAGCAGTTACCGGACCCAGCAGTATTTT.